The entry below gives a single T cell receptor (beta chain) sequence along with its context. V lost 3 bases and J lost 4; bases outside the gene matches: 7. This CDR3 contains 15 residues. Germline V gene lookup returns CDR1 GTSNPN and CDR2 SVGIG (reference sequence). This sample stems from a study of shared clonotypes between healthy human individuals. Researchers partitioned CD4+ cells into CD45RA+ naive and CD45RA-negative memory subsets. Samples underwent the assay at deep level. Per the authors' pipeline: As immunoSEQ supplied junction-only sequences (without quality scores), filtering differed. Some clones are missing from TCRdb's copy, which holds only in-frame ones; the method was immunoSEQ multiplex PCR. For V, J and clone size, that table is used; D and trimming come from the DNA. The sample lists about 660,000 clones, around two thirds occurring once.

This clonotype was obtained from a woman aged 30 to 39 in good health. Sequencing input: memory CD4+ T cells sorted from blood. Subset described: CD45RA-negative fraction. J is TRBJ2-1 and V is TRBV30, with TRBD2 matching 9 bases. The CDR3 loop is CAWSVTSGLYNEQFF. The CDR3 nucleotides are TGTGCCTGGAGCGTTACTAGCGGGTTGTACAATGAGCAGTTCTTC.